Listed below are T cell receptor beta chains from one sample, sequenced in a study of CD8 T cells in ankylosing spondylitis. A single record per CDR3 protein comes from TCRdb applying MiXCR to the 5' RACE reads. This table has fewer than 750,000 distinct CDR3 sequences, 15% to 20% appearing once. Sequencing used blood, either unsorted or a sorted T cell fraction (not recorded which). All receptors come from a male donor with ankylosing spondylitis. Both conserved end residues are part of each CDR3. D genes are given only for firm matches. The listing skips clone size in some rows; elsewhere it reads once, few, many or a size class.

TRBV12-3/TRBV12-4	14	.	TRBJ2-7	few	CASSFKGLWHEQYF	TGTGCCAGCAGTTTTAAGGGGCTTTGGCACGAGCAGTACTTC
TRBV6-2/TRBV6-3	12	.	TRBJ1-5	few	CASSYSLLSQHF	TGTGCCAGCAGTTACTCCCTCCTGTCCCAGCATTTT
TRBV27	14	.	TRBJ1-5	few	CASRIQGSNQPQHF	TGTGCCAGCAGAATCCAGGGGAGCAATCAGCCCCAGCATTTT
TRBV20-1	13	.	TRBJ1-1	many	CSAVGEGRTEAFF	TGCAGTGCTGTGGGGGAGGGCAGGACTGAAGCTTTCTTT
TRBV7-8	14	.	TRBJ1-2	.	CASSLVDGTYGYTF	TGTGCCAGCAGCTTAGTCGACGGAACCTATGGCTACACCTTC
TRBV4-1	14	.	TRBJ2-7	.	CASSQTGAPVGQYF	TGCGCCAGCAGCCAAACCGGCGCGCCGGTCGGGCAGTACTTC
TRBV4-3	19	.	TRBJ2-1	.	CASSQDSPSVGLSYNEQFF	TGCGCCAGCAGCCAAGATTCCCCTAGCGTGGGGTTATCCTACAATGAGCAGTTCTTC
TRBV30	14	.	TRBJ2-3	.	CAWSVGTTTDTQYF	TGTGCCTGGAGTGTTGGGACAACCACAGATACGCAGTATTTT
TRBV18	17	TRBD2	TRBJ2-7	few	CASSTTIGTSGMYEQYF	TGTGCCAGCTCAACTACCATCGGGACTAGCGGGATGTACGAGCAGTACTTC
TRBV12-3/TRBV12-4	15	TRBD1	TRBJ2-7	.	CASSPGGQGSYEQYF	TGTGCCAGCAGTCCGGGGGGACAGGGCTCCTACGAGCAGTACTTC
TRBV10-3	15	TRBD2	TRBJ2-7	few	CAIRPRSGGSYEQYF	TGTGCCATCAGGCCCCGTAGCGGGGGCTCCTACGAGCAGTACTTC
TRBV7-2	14	.	TRBJ1-1	few	CASSLASGPSGGFF	TGTGCCAGCAGCTTAGCTTCAGGACCCAGTGGGGGTTTCTTT
TRBV20-1	13	.	TRBJ1-2	.	CSAILQGDNGYTF	TGCAGTGCTATCCTCCAGGGTGATAATGGCTACACCTTC
TRBV18	16	TRBD2	TRBJ2-1	.	CASSPELAIPYNEQFF	TGTGCCAGCTCACCTGAACTAGCGATCCCTTACAATGAGCAGTTCTTC
TRBV27	20	TRBD2	TRBJ2-3	.	CASSLPQGLAGGSPTDTQYF	TGTGCCAGCAGTCTCCCCCAGGGACTAGCGGGAGGGAGCCCCACAGATACGCAGTATTTT
TRBV5-1	15	TRBD1	TRBJ2-5	.	CASSLAGQGAETQYF	TGCGCCAGCAGCTTGGCCGGACAGGGGGCAGAGACCCAGTACTTC
TRBV9	13	.	TRBJ1-6	.	CASSPRGDSPLHF	TGTGCCAGCAGCCCTAGGGGGGATTCACCCCTCCACTTT
TRBV27	14	.	TRBJ1-1	.	CASSSTAMNTEAFF	TGTGCCAGCAGTTCGACAGCAATGAACACTGAAGCTTTCTTT
TRBV25-1	14	.	TRBJ2-7	.	CASSHRARGYEQYF	TGTGCCAGCAGTCACCGGGCAAGGGGCTACGAGCAGTACTTC
TRBV5-5	17	TRBD1	TRBJ1-2	few	CASSLGPTGGNKDGYTF	TGTGCCAGCAGCTTAGGCCCCACAGGGGGCAACAAGGATGGCTACACCTTC
TRBV3-1	12	.	TRBJ2-7	few	CASSRTRFEQYF	TGTGCCAGCAGCCGAACACGGTTCGAGCAGTACTTC
TRBV29-1	13	.	TRBJ2-1	.	CSVRHDSYNEQFF	TGCAGCGTTCGCCACGACAGTTACAATGAGCAGTTCTTC
TRBV4-1	15	TRBD1	TRBJ2-3	.	CASSPGQGRGDTQYF	TGCGCCAGCAGCCCGGGACAGGGGCGAGGGGATACGCAGTATTTT
TRBV25-1	16	TRBD1	TRBJ2-3	.	CASSDHRTGSTDTQYF	TGTGCCAGCAGTGACCACCGGACAGGGAGCACAGATACGCAGTATTTT
TRBV6-6	13	.	TRBJ1-1	.	CASTIADADEAFF	TGTGCCAGCACCATTGCGGATGCAGATGAAGCTTTCTTT
TRBV12-3/TRBV12-4	13	.	TRBJ2-2	many	CASSSNIIGELFF	TGTGCCAGCAGTTCCAACATAATCGGGGAGCTGTTTTTT
TRBV12-5	14	TRBD1	TRBJ2-5	.	CASGLGQAQETQYF	TGTGCTAGTGGTTTAGGACAGGCCCAAGAGACCCAGTACTTC
TRBV5-4	13	.	TRBJ2-1	.	CASVKAPEDEQFF	TGTGCCAGCGTGAAGGCCCCCGAGGATGAGCAGTTCTTC
TRBV5-1	15	TRBD2	TRBJ2-5	many	CASSIGTSSQETQYF	TGCGCCAGCAGCATCGGGACTAGCTCCCAAGAGACCCAGTACTTC